The rows below give T cell receptor beta chains drawn from one sample of a study of control samples from healthy donors and cancer patients. Assay: immunoSEQ multiplex PCR; the TCRdb copy retains only in-frame clones and omits some. Its table records some 190,000 clones. Sequencing was carried out using blood. These TCRs come from a woman under 40 in good health. CDR3s include the opening cysteine and the closing phenylalanine or tryptophan. A D gene is named only where the DNA matches it firmly.

D: TRBD1
J: TRBJ1-6
V: TRBV3-1/TRBV3-2
DNA: TGTGCCAGCAGCCAATTCGGGGGACAGGGGAATTCACCCCTCCACTTT
CDR3: CASSQFGGQGNSPLHF

D: NA
J: TRBJ1-3
V: TRBV25-1
DNA: TGTGCCAGCAGTGATGTAGGCTCTGGAAACACCATATATTTT
CDR3: CASSDVGSGNTIYF

D: TRBD1
J: TRBJ1-2
V: TRBV2
DNA: TGTGCCAGCAGTCCCCAGGGGGACTATGGCTACACCTTC
CDR3: CASSPQGDYGYTF

D: NA
J: TRBJ1-1
V: TRBV28
DNA: TGTGCCAGCAGTTTAGGGAAGACGGCCGAAGCTTTCTTT
CDR3: CASSLGKTAEAFF

D: NA
J: TRBJ1-2
V: TRBV19
DNA: TGTGCCAGTAGTCTTGGACCATCACTCGCCTATGGCTACACCTTC
CDR3: CASSLGPSLAYGYTF

D: NA
J: TRBJ1-6
V: TRBV5-1
DNA: TGCGCCAGCAGCTTGGCTTACGTGGGAGTCTCACCCCTCCACTTT
CDR3: CASSLAYVGVSPLHF

D: NA
J: TRBJ1-6
V: TRBV15
DNA: TGTGCCACCAGCGGATCTGGACGGAGTTCACCCCTCCACTTT
CDR3: CATSGSGRSSPLHF

D: NA
J: TRBJ1-2
V: TRBV5-1
DNA: TGCGCCAGCAGCAGGACCGGGGCCGATTATGGCCACACCTTC
CDR3: CASSRTGADYGHTF

D: NA
J: TRBJ1-1
V: TRBV3-1/TRBV3-2
DNA: TGTGCCAGCAGGAACGGACGGCTGAACACTGAAGCTTTCTTT
CDR3: CASRNGRLNTEAFF

D: NA
J: TRBJ1-6
V: TRBV21-1
DNA: NA
CDR3: CASSKVGQGNSPLHF

D: NA
J: TRBJ1-1
V: TRBV19
DNA: TGTGCCAGTAGTATTCGCAGGACGGCCACCGGGAACACTGAAGCTTTCTTT
CDR3: CASSIRRTATGNTEAFF

D: TRBD1
J: TRBJ1-1
V: TRBV7-8
DNA: TGTGCCAGCAGCTTAAGGGGGCCAGCCCAGGGCACTGAAGCTTTCTTT
CDR3: CASSLRGPAQGTEAFF

D: TRBD2
J: TRBJ2-7
V: TRBV6-5
DNA: TGTGCCAGCAGCCAAAGGCTAGCGGACTACGAGCAGTACTTC
CDR3: CASSQRLADYEQYF

D: NA
J: TRBJ2-5
V: TRBV12-1
DNA: TGTGCCAGCAGCTTGGACAGAGAGACCCAGTACTTC
CDR3: CASSLDRETQYF

D: NA
J: TRBJ2-5
V: TRBV19
DNA: TGTGCCAGTAGTATGCAAGAGACCCAGTACTTC
CDR3: CASSMQETQYF

D: NA
J: TRBJ2-2
V: TRBV4-1
DNA: TGCGCCAGCAGTCAAGTGGCAGTCCTGGGGACCGGGGAGCTGTTTTTT
CDR3: CASSQVAVLGTGELFF

D: NA
J: TRBJ2-7
V: TRBV20-1
DNA: TGCAGTGCTAGACCCGGGGTGGAGCAGTACTTC
CDR3: CSARPGVEQYF

D: NA
J: TRBJ1-5
V: TRBV29-1
DNA: TGCAGCGTTTCTGGTCAGGGTAAAGATCAGCCCCAGCATTTT
CDR3: CSVSGQGKDQPQHF

D: TRBD1
J: TRBJ1-2
V: TRBV4-1
DNA: TGCGCCAGCAGCCAAGTCGAGACAGGGGACGGCTACACCTTC
CDR3: CASSQVETGDGYTF

D: NA
J: TRBJ1-4
V: TRBV10-3
DNA: TGTGCCATCAGGACAGCCTCAAATGAAAAACTGTTTTTT
CDR3: CAIRTASNEKLFF

D: NA
J: TRBJ2-6
V: TRBV4-1
DNA: TGCGCCAGCAGCCCCTCGGGGTCCGGGGCCAACGTCCTGACTTTC
CDR3: CASSPSGSGANVLTF

D: NA
J: TRBJ1-6
V: TRBV28
DNA: TGTGCCAGCAGTTCTGCGGGAACCGGCGATTCACCCCTCCACTTT
CDR3: CASSSAGTGDSPLHF

D: NA
J: TRBJ2-5
V: TRBV5-5
DNA: TGTGCCAGCAGAGACAGTGGAGAGACCCAGTACTTC
CDR3: CASRDSGETQYF

D: TRBD1
J: TRBJ1-2
V: TRBV3-1/TRBV3-2
DNA: TGTGCCAGCAGCCTCCGGACAGGAATCTATGGCTACACCTTC
CDR3: CASSLRTGIYGYTF

D: NA
J: TRBJ2-5
V: TRBV5-4
DNA: TGTGCCAGCAGCTTTAGCAGGGGCAAAACCCAGTACTTC
CDR3: CASSFSRGKTQYF

D: NA
J: TRBJ2-5
V: TRBV2
DNA: TGTGCCAGCAGAGTATACGTCGAGGAGACCCAGTACTTC
CDR3: CASRVYVEETQYF

D: NA
J: TRBJ1-1
V: TRBV6-5
DNA: TGTGCCAGCAGTTACTCGAGACTGAACACTGAAGCTTTCTTT
CDR3: CASSYSRLNTEAFF

D: NA
J: TRBJ1-5
V: TRBV2
DNA: TGTGCCAGCATCTCCAGCAGCAATCAGCCCCAGCATTTT
CDR3: CASISSSNQPQHF

D: NA
J: TRBJ1-1
V: TRBV28
DNA: TGTGCCAGCAGTCTACACCGGGGAGACACTGAAGCTTTCTTT
CDR3: CASSLHRGDTEAFF

D: NA
J: TRBJ1-2
V: TRBV29-1
DNA: TGCAGCGTTGAGGCTTCGGCAGGGGCTGGCTACACCTTC
CDR3: CSVEASAGAGYTF

D: NA
J: TRBJ2-7
V: TRBV10-3
DNA: TGTGCCATCCGTGGGGCAGGGCTTCCCTACGAGCAGTACTTC
CDR3: CAIRGAGLPYEQYF

D: NA
J: TRBJ1-2
V: TRBV18
DNA: TGTGCCAGCTCACCAGGGAGACAGAGCGCTCCTTATGGCTACACCTTC
CDR3: CASSPGRQSAPYGYTF

D: TRBD1
J: TRBJ1-1
V: TRBV15
DNA: TGTGCCACCAGCACGGGACAGGCCATCGGCACTGAAGCTTTCTTT
CDR3: CATSTGQAIGTEAFF

D: NA
J: TRBJ2-2
V: TRBV7-9
DNA: TGTGCCAGCAGCCCTACACGACGGCCGGATTTTTCTGCCCGGGAGCTGTTTTTT
CDR3: CASSPTRRPDFSARELFF

D: NA
J: TRBJ2-2
V: TRBV28
DNA: TGTGCCACATGGTTTGGCGGGGAGCTGTTTTTT
CDR3: CATWFGGELFF

D: NA
J: TRBJ1-6
V: TRBV3-1/TRBV3-2
DNA: TGTGCCAGCAGCCCCCAGGGCTCACCCCTCCACTTT
CDR3: CASSPQGSPLHF

D: NA
J: TRBJ2-5
V: TRBV6-1
DNA: TGTGCCAGCAGTGAATCTGATAAGGGAGGAGAGACCCAGTACTTC
CDR3: CASSESDKGGETQYF